These T cell receptor beta chains were read from a single sample in a study of identical twins. One entry per CDR3 protein, called by TCRdb with MiXCR from the 5' RACE reads. The sample has approximately 230,000 distinct CDR3 sequences, over 13% seen once. The material sequenced was memory (CD45RO+) T cells sorted from blood. The receptors originated from a woman between 18 and 29 years old in good health. The CDR3 runs from the conserved cysteine through the conserved F or W. D genes are given only for firm matches. Not all rows give a size; the values are once, few, many and, for expanded clones, a class.

TRBD1	TRBV19	TRBJ1-4	few	TGTGCCAGTAGATTCTTCAGGGGGGAACTGTTTTTT	CASRFFRGELFF
NA	TRBV7-3	TRBJ2-2	NA	TGTGCCAGCAGCTTGTCGTGGGCTACCGGGGAGCTGTTTTTT	CASSLSWATGELFF
NA	TRBV12-3/TRBV12-4	TRBJ2-5	NA	TGTGCCAGCAGTTTGAACCGTCGAGAGACCCAGTACTTC	CASSLNRRETQYF
TRBD1	TRBV5-1	TRBJ1-1	NA	TGCGCCAGCAGCTCGGGACAGAACCTCATGAACACTGAAGCTTTCTTT	CASSSGQNLMNTEAFF
NA	TRBV29-1	TRBJ2-1	few	TGCAGCGGGATGAGAGCGGTCTTAAACAATGAGCAGTTCTTC	CSGMRAVLNNEQFF
NA	TRBV5-5	TRBJ2-5	few	TGTGCCAGCAGCTTAACCAAAGATGTGACCCAGTACTTC	CASSLTKDVTQYF
NA	TRBV9	TRBJ1-5	NA	TGTGCCAGCCCTCTGAGGGTCAAGTATCAGCCCCAGCATTTT	CASPLRVKYQPQHF
NA	TRBV7-9	TRBJ1-1	once	TGTGCCAGTAGCTCATTTACGGGGGAAGGAACTGAAGCTTTCTTT	CASSSFTGEGTEAFF
NA	TRBV7-3	TRBJ1-1	NA	TGTGCCAGCAGCTTAATGACGGTCAGGGACACTGAAGCTTTCTTT	CASSLMTVRDTEAFF
TRBD1	TRBV12-3/TRBV12-4	TRBJ1-3	few	TGTGCCAGCAGTCAGACAGGGATCTCTGGAAACACCATATATTTT	CASSQTGISGNTIYF
NA	TRBV5-1	TRBJ1-2	many	TGCGCCAGCAGCTCGGACGGCAGCTATGGCTACACCTTC	CASSSDGSYGYTF
NA	TRBV3-1	TRBJ2-3	medium-sized	TGTGCCAGCAGCCAAAGCCCAGGTAGTGAAGATACGCAGTATTTT	CASSQSPGSEDTQYF
NA	TRBV7-2	TRBJ2-1	many	TGTGCCAGCAGCTTAGGGTCTAGGTTCAATGAGCAGTTCTTC	CASSLGSRFNEQFF
NA	TRBV6-2/TRBV6-3	TRBJ2-2	once	TGTGCCAGCAGTTACTCCACCCCCGGGGAGCTGTTTTTT	CASSYSTPGELFF
TRBD1	TRBV9	TRBJ1-6	few	TGTGCCAGCAGCGTAGATGCCCAGGGGGCCAATTCACCCCTCCACTTT	CASSVDAQGANSPLHF
TRBD2	TRBV7-8	TRBJ2-1	few	TGTGCCAGCAGCTTAAGGGAGGGGACTAGCGGGTTAAATGAGCAGTTCTTC	CASSLREGTSGLNEQFF
NA	TRBV7-2	TRBJ2-1	many	TGTGCCAGCAGCCCACCACCATACTACAATGAGCAGTTCTTC	CASSPPPYYNEQFF
NA	TRBV4-3	TRBJ2-7	NA	TGCGCCAGCAGCCAAGCATGGGGTGGAGGGTCTGCGGCCGAGCAGTACTTC	CASSQAWGGGSAAEQYF
TRBD1	TRBV28	TRBJ1-4	NA	TGTGCCAGCAGTTTAGGGGACAGAATTAATGAAAAACTGTTTTTT	CASSLGDRINEKLFF
TRBD2	TRBV7-3	TRBJ2-5	few	TGTGCCAGCAGCTTAAGAGCGGGGGGGGGCCAAGAGACCCAGTACTTC	CASSLRAGGGQETQYF
TRBD1	TRBV5-1	TRBJ1-2	few	TGCGCCAGCAGCCGCAACGAAGGACAGGGAGGGTATGGCTACACCTTC	CASSRNEGQGGYGYTF
TRBD2	TRBV4-3	TRBJ2-1	few	TGCGCCAGCAGCCAAGAGAGGCCCGGGACTAGTAGGGGCAATGAGCAGTTCTTC	CASSQERPGTSRGNEQFF
NA	TRBV14	TRBJ2-7	few	TGTGCCAGCAGCCAAGTGGGGTCCCCGAGCTACGAGCAGTACTTC	CASSQVGSPSYEQYF
TRBD1	TRBV5-1	TRBJ2-3	few	TGCGCCAGCAGCTTGACAGGGGTATTACCAGATACGCAGTATTTT	CASSLTGVLPDTQYF